This is a list of T cell receptor beta chains from one sample in a study of shared clonotypes between healthy human individuals. Profiling relied on immunoSEQ multiplex PCR, and the TCRdb table lists in-frame clones only, not all of them. The table records over a million clones, roughly 74% of them present only once. The sequenced sample consisted of memory CD4+ T cells from PBMCs. These receptors were collected from a young man in good health. Some clones in this sample may be carry-over from other donors' samples. Both conserved end residues are part of each CDR3. The D gene is left open where the match is weak. Where a row states a size, it is once, few, many or the class of an expanded clone; other rows omit it.

v_gene	d_gene	j_gene	abundance	CDR3nt	CDR3aa
TRBV30	.	TRBJ2-3	.	TGTGCCTGGAGTGTACGTACTAACTCCCACCAGTATTTT	CAWSVRTNSHQYF
TRBV5-8	TRBD2	TRBJ2-5	.	TGTGCCAGCAGCCCCCGGGGGGGGAGCTTTCAAGAGACCCAGTACTTC	CASSPRGGSFQETQYF
TRBV2	.	TRBJ2-3	few	TGTGCCAGCAGAGCGCAGGCAGATACGCAGTATTTT	CASRAQADTQYF
TRBV28	TRBD1	TRBJ2-7	.	TGTGCCAGCAATTCCCGGGACAGGAGAAACGAGCAGTACTTC	CASNSRDRRNEQYF
TRBV5-1	.	TRBJ2-7	.	TGCGCCAGCAGCTTGGACGGTAGGGGGGGCTACGAGCAGTACTTC	CASSLDGRGGYEQYF
TRBV5-1	.	TRBJ2-1	.	TGCGCCAGCAGCTTGGCCGCAGAAAACAATGAGCAGTTCTTC	CASSLAAENNEQFF
TRBV9	.	TRBJ2-2	.	TGTGCCAGCAGCGCCTGGACCACCGGGGAGCTGTTTTTT	CASSAWTTGELFF
TRBV2	TRBD1	TRBJ2-7	.	TGTGCCAGCAGCGATGGACAGGGGGCTTACGAGCAGTACTTC	CASSDGQGAYEQYF
TRBV10-3	TRBD2	TRBJ2-5	.	TGTGCCATCAGTGAGTCCCAGCGGGAGGGCCGAGAGACCCAGTACTTC	CAISESQREGRETQYF
TRBV5-4	TRBD2	TRBJ2-7	once	TGTGCCAGCAGCTTGGAAGGACTAGCGGGAGGCAACGAGCAGTACTTC	CASSLEGLAGGNEQYF
TRBV18	TRBD1	TRBJ2-7	.	TGTGCCAGCTCACTACAATGGGGGGGGACAGGGAACGAGCAGTACTTC	CASSLQWGGTGNEQYF
TRBV30	.	TRBJ1-1	.	TGTGCCTGGAGTGGGACAGTAATCACTGAAGCTTTCTTT	CAWSGTVITEAFF
TRBV2	.	TRBJ1-3	.	TGTGCCAGCAGTGAAGGGACATCGGGAAACACCATATATTTT	CASSEGTSGNTIYF
TRBV30	.	TRBJ1-3	.	TGTGCCTGGACGCCCTCGGGGGACACCATATATTTT	CAWTPSGDTIYF
TRBV5-1	.	TRBJ1-3	.	TGCGCCAGCAGCTCCCCGGGCACCCGCCCTGGAAACACCATATATTTT	CASSSPGTRPGNTIYF
TRBV9	TRBD1	TRBJ1-3	once	TGTGCCAGCAGCATAACAGGGGCAAGAATCTCTGGAAACACCATATATTTT	CASSITGARISGNTIYF
TRBV11-3	TRBD1	TRBJ2-2	.	TGTGCCAGCAGCTTGGGGGGGACAGGGAGCACCGGGGAGCTGTTTTTT	CASSLGGTGSTGELFF
TRBV15	.	TRBJ1-1	.	TGTGCCACCAGCAGGCAACACCCGAACACTGAAGCTTTCTTT	CATSRQHPNTEAFF
TRBV6-5	.	TRBJ2-7	.	TGTGCCAGCAGTTCACCACGCCGGGCCTTACTATCCGAGTACTTC	CASSSPRRALLSEYF
TRBV7-8	.	TRBJ1-2	few	TGTGCCAGCAGCTACTTCGGAGTAGACTATGGCTACACCTTC	CASSYFGVDYGYTF
TRBV9	.	TRBJ2-4	few	TGTGCCAGCGGGCATGGAGCCAAAAACATTCAGTACTTC	CASGHGAKNIQYF
TRBV9	.	TRBJ2-1	.	TGTGCCAGCAGCGTAGATGTGGGAAGCGGGCATAATGAGCAGTTCTTC	CASSVDVGSGHNEQFF
TRBV7-2	.	TRBJ2-5	.	TGTGCCAGCAGCCCAGCCGTGGAGACCCAGTACTTC	CASSPAVETQYF
TRBV28	.	TRBJ1-5	.	TGTGCCAGCAGTTTTAGCAGGCAGCCCCAGCATTTT	CASSFSRQPQHF
TRBV7-6	.	TRBJ1-6	.	TGTGCCAGCAGCTTAGTGGGGTGGGAGTCACCCCTCCACTTT	CASSLVGWESPLHF
TRBV7-9	.	TRBJ1-1	.	TGTGCCAGCAGCTTAGGGGCAGCGAACACTGAAGCTTTCTTT	CASSLGAANTEAFF
TRBV11-3	.	TRBJ1-1	.	TGTGCCAGCAGCAGACAAAGGAACACTGAAGCTTTCTTT	CASSRQRNTEAFF
TRBV7-3	TRBD2	TRBJ2-3	few	TGTGCCAGCAGCTCGGGACTAGGGGACACAGATACGCAGTATTTT	CASSSGLGDTDTQYF
TRBV4-2	.	TRBJ2-3	.	TGTGCCAGCAGCCATCTCGGGAGTGGGGGCACAGATACGCAGTATTTT	CASSHLGSGGTDTQYF
TRBV11-2	.	TRBJ2-7	.	TGTGCCAGCAGCCGGAAGGGTTACGAGCAGTACTTC	CASSRKGYEQYF
TRBV28	.	TRBJ2-3	many	TGTGCCAGCAAGGCCACAGATACGCAGTATTTT	CASKATDTQYF
TRBV9	.	TRBJ2-5	.	TGTGCCAGCAGCGAGTTACCCAGCGGCGCCGAAGAGACCCAGTACTTC	CASSELPSGAEETQYF
TRBV5-4	TRBD2	TRBJ2-3	few	TGTGCCAGCAGTTATAGCGGGAGCGGTCCAGATACGCAGTATTTT	CASSYSGSGPDTQYF
TRBV19	.	TRBJ1-2	.	TGTGCCAGTAGTATCCGGGAAAACTATGGCTACACCTTC	CASSIRENYGYTF
TRBV5-1	.	TRBJ2-1	.	TGCGCCAGCAGCCCGACACCAAGCTCCTACAATGAGCAGTTCTTC	CASSPTPSSYNEQFF
TRBV9	.	TRBJ1-2	few	TGTGCCAGCAGCGTTCTCGACGCGGGCTATGGCTACACCTTC	CASSVLDAGYGYTF
TRBV10-3	.	TRBJ1-2	.	TGTGCCATCAGGGCTAACTATGGCTACACCTTC	CAIRANYGYTF
TRBV6-1	.	TRBJ2-7	.	TGTGCCAGCAGTGAATCGGTTCACGAGCAGTACTTC	CASSESVHEQYF
TRBV28	.	TRBJ1-2	.	TGTGCCAGCAGCCCCCCATGGGGGGAGGGCTACACCTTC	CASSPPWGEGYTF
TRBV4-2	TRBD2	TRBJ2-4	.	TGTGCCAGCAGCCAAGGTGTGACTAGCGGGAGAGTCAGCGCCAAAAACATTCAGTACTTC	CASSQGVTSGRVSAKNIQYF
TRBV20-1	.	TRBJ1-1	.	TGCAGTGCTAGGAGGGAAACTGAAGCTTTCTTT	CSARRETEAFF
TRBV30	.	TRBJ2-1	.	TGTGCCTCGAACTTGGGGGAGGCCCTCCTATTTGAGCAGTTCTTC	CASNLGEALLFEQFF
TRBV28	TRBD1	TRBJ1-2	.	TGTGCCAGCAGTTCCGGGACAGGGAGAGGCTATGGCTACACCTTC	CASSSGTGRGYGYTF